The 9 T cell receptor beta chains presented below share a single source sample, sequenced in a study of blood T cell repertoires in COVID-19. TCRdb's copy holds only in-frame clones and misses some; the assay was immunoSEQ multiplex PCR. The sample yields about 300,000 clones, approximately 90% seen once. The specimen was peripheral blood. The receptors shown here come from a woman in her 30s who had recovered from COVID-19.

The chain has TRBV19 and TRBJ1-1; possibly TRBD1 for D (5 bases). Germline V gene lookup returns CDR1 LNHDA and CDR2 SQIVND (reference sequence). This CDR3 has 15 amino acids. The V and J ends lost 3 bases and 4 bases respectively, with 15 bases between them. Here the CDR3 reads CASSIRGSSGTEAFF. The CDR3 DNA reads as TGTGCCAGTAGTATTAGGGGTTCGAGTGGCACTGAAGCTTTCTTT.

The J gene is TRBJ2-7, the V gene TRBV7-6; 9 bases map to TRBD2. The ends lost 1 base at V and 3 bases at J; junction bases unmatched: 7. The V gene's germline CDR1 is SGHVS and CDR2 FNYEAQ. The CDR3 runs 16 residues. CDR3 sequence (DNA): TGTGCCAGCAGCTTAGTAGGCGGGGGGGCCCTCTACGAGCAGTACTTC. This codes for CASSLVGGGALYEQYF. Full variable domain (rest looked up from reference TRBV7-6 and TRBJ2-7): GAGVSQSPRYKVTKRGQDVALRCDPISGHVSLYWYRQALGQGPEFLTYFNYEAQQDKSGLPNDRFSAERPEGSISTLTIQRTEQRDSAMYRCASSLVGGGALYEQYFGPGTRLTVT.

The V and J genes are TRBV4-3 and TRBJ1-4; D perhaps matches TRBD1 (5 bases). Germline V CDR1 and CDR2: LGHNA, YSLEER. This CDR3 is 19 amino acids long. Trimming took 4 bases from V and 2 from J, leaving 23 bases between them. CDR3: CASSRDRLAGVYTNEKLFF. Here the CDR3 DNA reads TGCGCCAGCAGCCGGGACCGTCTTGCGGGGGTATACACTAATGAAAAACTGTTTTTT.

The chain is built from TRBV14 and TRBJ2-3; TRBD2 aligns across 8 bases. V shed 6 bases, J shed 2 bases, and the junction held 10 bases outside the gene matches. The CDR3 contains 16 residues. Per the germline V gene, CDR1 is SGHDN and CDR2 is FVKESK. The CDR3 DNA is TGTGCCAGCAGTCATCATCTGGGACTAGACACAGATACGCAGTATTTT. It codes for CASSHHLGLDTDTQYF. Full variable domain (remainder filled in from reference TRBV14 and TRBJ2-3): EAGVTQFPSHSVIEKGQTVTLRCDPISGHDNLYWYRRVMGKEIKFLLHFVKESKQDESGMPNNRFLAERTGGTYSTLKVQPAELEDSGVYFCASSHHLGLDTDTQYFGPGTRLTVL.

This clone was detected only once. This chain's CDR3 is CASRWGDEQYF. Here the CDR3 DNA reads TGTGCCAGCAGGTGGGGGGACGAGCAGTACTTC. The chain carries TRBV6-5 and TRBJ2-7, with D possibly being TRBD2 (6 bases). Germline CDR1 reads MNHEY; CDR2 reads SVGAGI. There are 11 residues in the CDR3. V was shortened by 6 bases and J by 5 bases, with 8 bases between the two germline ends.

The chain joins TRBV4-2 to TRBJ1-4, with TRBD1 identical over 8 bases. The V gene's germline CDR1 is LGHNA and CDR2 YNFKEQ. The CDR3 has 14 amino acids. The V gene end was trimmed by 1 base and the J gene end by 5 bases; junction bases not matched to a gene: 0. The CDR3, as DNA: TGTGCCAGCAGCCAAGGGACAGGGAATGAAAAACTGTTTTTT. Translated: CASSQGTGNEKLFF.

The chain recombines TRBV5-8 with TRBJ1-3; D is ambiguous. This CDR3 has 14 amino acids. The V and J ends lost 1 base and 4 bases respectively, with 9 bases between them. CDR1 is SGHTS, CDR2 YDEGEE, per germline. CDR3 nucleotides: TGTGCCAGCAGCTTGTGGGCAGGCGGAAACACCATATATTTT. Amino acids: CASSLWAGGNTIYF.

The chain recombines TRBV4-1 with TRBJ2-5; 7 nucleotides line up with TRBD1. This CDR3 comprises 15 residues. V was pared by 0 bases and J by 8 bases, with 9 bases of the junction left unmatched. CDR1 and CDR2 from the germline V gene are MGHRA and YSYEKL. CDR3 protein: CASSQERGTDYTQYF. The CDR3 DNA reads TGCGCCAGCAGCCAAGAAAGGGGGACAGATTATACCCAGTACTTC.

The chain joins TRBV4-3 to TRBJ1-2; a possible D gene is TRBD1 (5 bases). Trimming pared 1 base from V and 8 bases from J, leaving 14 bases between. The CDR3 is made up of 14 amino acids. Looked up from germline, CDR1 is LGHNA and CDR2 is YSLEER. The DNA of the CDR3 is TGCGCCAGCAGCCAAGTCCAGGGTGACCGAGGCTACACCTTC. The encoded protein is CASSQVQGDRGYTF.